This T cell receptor (beta chain) is drawn from a study of cytomegalovirus exposure and HLA in healthy donors. Study observations and caveats: Later analysis identified 16,951 TCR beta sequences associated with HLA alleles, using a false discovery rate threshold of 0.05.

This clone was seen once. The antigen is unknown. Among the donors, all were healthy bone marrow donors. Nominal health characterized the donors when sampled, though unrecorded immune exposures were likely. Trimming pared 0 bases from V and 9 bases from J, leaving 14 bases between. The CDR3 is 14 residues long. Per germline, CDR1 LGHNA and CDR2 YSLEER. Primers for the PCR totalled 60 Vbeta and 13 Jbeta. Produced via immunoSEQ multiplex PCR; TCRdb's table is partial and in-frame only. The sample lists roughly 100,000 clones, 69% occurring once. The sequenced material came from PBMCs. This sequence was found in a man aged 25 to 40 in good health and CMV-seronegative. The chain is built from TRBV4-3 and TRBJ1-2; D call uncertain. The CDR3 reads CASSQEYGGFSYTF. The DNA for the CDR3 is TGCGCCAGCAGCCAAGAATATGGAGGGTTCAGCTACACCTTC.